Below, one T cell receptor (beta chain) is given with its context. The data derive from a study of T-cell reconstitution after alpha-beta-depleted transplantation in children. V was clipped by 4 bases and J by 4 bases; unmatched bases: 14. This CDR3 region has 17 residues. Germline V gene lookup returns CDR1 LNHNV and CDR2 YYDKDF (reference sequence). Preparing the TCRbeta library involved the use of unique molecular identifiers. MiXCR was run by TCRdb on the PCR reads, yielding one entry per CDR3 protein. The table lists about 540,000 distinct CDR3 sequences, approximately 16% of them singletons. This TCR derives from a human donor who donated a stem cell graft to a child with acute lymphoblastic leukemia. The chain recombines TRBV15 with TRBJ2-3, with 7 bases identical to TRBD1. Sequenced here: PBMCs from the stem cell graft donor, sampled from the stem cell graft. The chain's CDR3 is CATSKRYLRQGPDTQYF. CDR3 nucleotides: TGTGCCACCAGCAAGCGCTACCTGCGACAGGGACCAGATACGCAGTATTTT. The variable domain in full, completed from reference TRBV15 and TRBJ2-3, reads DAMVIQNPRYQVTQFGKPVTLSCSQTLNHNVMYWYQQKSSQAPKLLFHYYDKDFNNEADTPDNFQSRRPNTSFCFLDIRSPGLGDTAMYLCATSKRYLRQGPDTQYFGPGTRLTVL.